Listed below are T cell receptor beta chains from one sample, sequenced in a study of T cell clonotyping in hematopoietic cell transplantation. The repertoire was sequenced with immunoSEQ multiplex PCR; TCRdb's copy has only in-frame clones and lacks some. The sample consists of about 49,000 clones, around 86% of them appearing once. The sample was peripheral blood mononuclear cells, taken before stem cell transplant. The receptors stem from a man between 60 and 70 years old with biphenotypic leukemia. Some clones in this sample may be carry-over from other donors' samples. Each CDR3 is given with its conserved first and last residue. A D gene is named only where the DNA matches it firmly. Only some rows state a clone size, as once, few, many or a class for expanded clones.

clone size: NA; J gene: TRBJ2-2; V gene: TRBV5-1; D gene: TRBD1; CDR3 DNA: TGCGCCAGCAGGTGGACAGGACGCACCGGGGAGCTGTTTTTT; CDR3 protein: CASRWTGRTGELFF
clone size: NA; J gene: TRBJ1-3; V gene: TRBV6-9; D gene: TRBD1; CDR3 DNA: TGTGCCAGTCCGAGATCCGGGACAGGGGGTTACCTCTCTGGAAACACCATATATTTT; CDR3 protein: CASPRSGTGGYLSGNTIYF
clone size: medium-sized; J gene: TRBJ2-6; V gene: TRBV6-5; D gene: NA; CDR3 DNA: TGTGCCACCCGGACTGGGGCCAACGTCCTGACTTTC; CDR3 protein: CATRTGANVLTF
clone size: NA; J gene: TRBJ2-7; V gene: TRBV27; D gene: TRBD2; CDR3 DNA: TGTGCCAGCAGTTTAAGTGGGGATCCTAGCGGGAGTAGGGAGCAGTACTTC; CDR3 protein: CASSLSGDPSGSREQYF
clone size: NA; J gene: TRBJ1-2; V gene: TRBV9; D gene: NA; CDR3 DNA: TGTGCCAGCAGCGCGGGACCCCAATTAGAAGGCTACACCTTC; CDR3 protein: CASSAGPQLEGYTF
clone size: NA; J gene: TRBJ2-1; V gene: TRBV6-6; D gene: TRBD2; CDR3 DNA: TGTGCCAGCAAGGCTAGCGGTCAGAGCTCCTACAATGAGCAGTTCTTC; CDR3 protein: CASKASGQSSYNEQFF
clone size: few; J gene: TRBJ2-3; V gene: TRBV7-9; D gene: TRBD2; CDR3 DNA: TGTGCCACCTCGGCTAGCGGGAACACAGATACGCAGTATTTT; CDR3 protein: CATSASGNTDTQYF
clone size: NA; J gene: TRBJ1-2; V gene: TRBV7-9; D gene: NA; CDR3 DNA: TGTGCCAGCAGCTCCTGGGCTCGGGCGGGTAGCTATGGCTACACCTTC; CDR3 protein: CASSSWARAGSYGYTF
clone size: NA; J gene: TRBJ1-1; V gene: TRBV7-2; D gene: NA; CDR3 DNA: TGTGCCAGCAGCTTAGGATTCAGCGCGAACACTGAAGCTTTCTTT; CDR3 protein: CASSLGFSANTEAFF
clone size: NA; J gene: TRBJ2-7; V gene: TRBV30; D gene: NA; CDR3 DNA: TGTGCCTGGAGTGGGGCGGGGTCCTACGAGCAGTACTTC; CDR3 protein: CAWSGAGSYEQYF
clone size: NA; J gene: TRBJ2-3; V gene: TRBV5-6; D gene: NA; CDR3 DNA: TGTGCCAGCAGCTACCCGGGACGGTACACAGATACGCAGTATTTT; CDR3 protein: CASSYPGRYTDTQYF
clone size: NA; J gene: TRBJ1-2; V gene: TRBV19; D gene: NA; CDR3 DNA: TGTGCCAGTATGGGTAGGGCAGGGAGGTTGGACTATGGCTACACCTTC; CDR3 protein: CASMGRAGRLDYGYTF
clone size: NA; J gene: TRBJ2-7; V gene: TRBV7-2; D gene: TRBD2; CDR3 DNA: TGTGCCAGCAGTTCATTCATGGGGACTAGCGGGAACGAGGAGCGGTACTTC; CDR3 protein: CASSSFMGTSGNEERYF
clone size: NA; J gene: TRBJ2-7; V gene: TRBV20-1; D gene: NA; CDR3 DNA: TGCAGTGCAGGAGTCAGCGAGCAGTACTTC; CDR3 protein: CSAGVSEQYF
clone size: NA; J gene: TRBJ2-3; V gene: TRBV9; D gene: NA; CDR3 DNA: TGTGCCAGCAGCCCTTCTAGGGGCGGTCCAGATACGCAGTATTTT; CDR3 protein: CASSPSRGGPDTQYF
clone size: medium-sized; J gene: TRBJ1-1; V gene: TRBV18; D gene: NA; CDR3 DNA: TGTGCCAGCTCACCGGACATTGGGCACACTGAAGCTTTCTTT; CDR3 protein: CASSPDIGHTEAFF
clone size: NA; J gene: TRBJ1-5; V gene: TRBV5-1; D gene: TRBD1; CDR3 DNA: TGCGCCAGCAGCACGGGACAGGGGGATCAGCCCCAGCATTTT; CDR3 protein: CASSTGQGDQPQHF
clone size: NA; J gene: TRBJ1-2; V gene: TRBV14; D gene: TRBD1; CDR3 DNA: TGTGCCAGCAGCCCACCTTCGAACAGGGGCTATGGCTACACCTTC; CDR3 protein: CASSPPSNRGYGYTF
clone size: NA; J gene: TRBJ1-4; V gene: TRBV2; D gene: NA; CDR3 DNA: TGTGCCAGCATCGGAGCAACTAATGAAAAACTGTTTTTT; CDR3 protein: CASIGATNEKLFF
clone size: NA; J gene: TRBJ2-5; V gene: TRBV19; D gene: NA; CDR3 DNA: TGTGCCAGTAGTATGACAGATGGTGAGACCCAGTACTTC; CDR3 protein: CASSMTDGETQYF
clone size: once; J gene: TRBJ1-5; V gene: TRBV4-3; D gene: NA; CDR3 DNA: TGCGCCAGCAGCCAAGAGATCCGTCTAGATCAGCCCCAGCATTTT; CDR3 protein: CASSQEIRLDQPQHF
clone size: NA; J gene: TRBJ2-7; V gene: TRBV5-6; D gene: NA; CDR3 DNA: TGTGCCAGCAGCTTGTTTGTGACCGTAGGCGGCGAGCAGTACTTC; CDR3 protein: CASSLFVTVGGEQYF
clone size: NA; J gene: TRBJ2-5; V gene: TRBV5-4; D gene: TRBD1; CDR3 DNA: TGTGCCAGCAGCGGGGGACAGCAAGAGACCCAGTACTTC; CDR3 protein: CASSGGQQETQYF
clone size: once; J gene: TRBJ2-7; V gene: TRBV4-1; D gene: NA; CDR3 DNA: TGCGCCAGCAGCCCGAGGGAGGGGGGTTCCTACGAGCAGTACTTC; CDR3 protein: CASSPREGGSYEQYF
clone size: NA; J gene: TRBJ2-3; V gene: TRBV7-2; D gene: TRBD2; CDR3 DNA: TGTGCCAGCAGAAAAGGATGGCGGGAGGTTGAAGATACGCAGTATTTT; CDR3 protein: CASRKGWREVEDTQYF
clone size: NA; J gene: TRBJ2-7; V gene: TRBV28; D gene: TRBD1; CDR3 DNA: TGTGCCAGCAGACCCGGGACAGGGGTCGAGCAGTACTTC; CDR3 protein: CASRPGTGVEQYF
clone size: few; J gene: TRBJ1-1; V gene: TRBV30; D gene: NA; CDR3 DNA: TGTGCCTGGAGTTCTACTGGACGGAGAGAAGCTTTCTTT; CDR3 protein: CAWSSTGRREAFF
clone size: NA; J gene: TRBJ2-1; V gene: TRBV28; D gene: NA; CDR3 DNA: TGTGCCAGCGCCCGGGATGGAGTCGTTTTGTATCCCTTCGTAGTCAATGAGCAGTTCTTC; CDR3 protein: CASARDGVVLYPFVVNEQFF
clone size: NA; J gene: TRBJ2-7; V gene: TRBV27; D gene: NA; CDR3 DNA: TGTGCCAGCAGTTTATCGAGGGGCACCTACGAGCAGTACTTC; CDR3 protein: CASSLSRGTYEQYF
clone size: once; J gene: TRBJ2-4; V gene: TRBV5-4; D gene: NA; CDR3 DNA: TGTGCCAGCAGCCCGAGGGGGATAGCCAAAAACATTCAGTACTTC; CDR3 protein: CASSPRGIAKNIQYF
clone size: NA; J gene: TRBJ1-5; V gene: TRBV10-3; D gene: NA; CDR3 DNA: TGTGCCATCAGTGAAGTCCCCAGGACCCAGCCCCAGCATTTT; CDR3 protein: CAISEVPRTQPQHF
clone size: NA; J gene: TRBJ2-3; V gene: TRBV28; D gene: NA; CDR3 DNA: TGTGCCAGCAGTTTTTTTGCGGGGACCCGCACAGATACGCAGTATTTT; CDR3 protein: CASSFFAGTRTDTQYF
clone size: NA; J gene: TRBJ1-1; V gene: TRBV9; D gene: NA; CDR3 DNA: TGTGCCAGCAGCGGGACAGTGAACACTGAAGCTTTCTTT; CDR3 protein: CASSGTVNTEAFF
clone size: once; J gene: TRBJ1-2; V gene: TRBV4-3; D gene: NA; CDR3 DNA: TGCGCCAGCAGCCAAGGAGGCGGGTGGTATGGCTACACCTTC; CDR3 protein: CASSQGGGWYGYTF
clone size: NA; J gene: TRBJ2-1; V gene: TRBV19; D gene: TRBD2; CDR3 DNA: TGTGCCAGTAGTATATCAAACGAGGCTAGCGGGGAGATCTTC; CDR3 protein: CASSISNEASGEIF